The 15 T cell receptor beta chains listed next were all sequenced from one sample in a study of blood T cell repertoires in COVID-19. Assay used: immunoSEQ multiplex PCR; TCRdb lists only in-frame clones, some missing. The profile shows under 45,000 clones, 65% to 90% of them singletons. Sample: peripheral blood. The receptors here all came from a man between 35 and 55 years old with active COVID-19.

The gene calls are TRBV4-1 and TRBJ2-3, with D possibly being TRBD2 (5 bases). This CDR3 spans 17 amino acids. Germline V CDR1 and CDR2: MGHRA, YSYEKL. V lost 0 bases and J lost 2, with 15 bases in between. This chain's CDR3 is CASSQDYFRENTDTQYF. CDR3 coding DNA: TGCGCCAGCAGCCAAGATTACTTCCGGGAAAACACAGATACGCAGTATTTT.

This clone was seen only a few times. The genes are TRBV7-3 and TRBJ2-2; 7 bases align to TRBD2. J lost 3 bases, V lost 2 bases, and 3 bases had no gene match. This CDR3 has 15 residues. Looked up from germline, CDR1 is SGHTA and CDR2 is FQGTGA. The CDR3 protein is CASSLRGSYTGELFF. The DNA of the CDR3 is TGTGCCAGCAGCTTACGCGGGAGCTACACCGGGGAGCTGTTTTTT.

In its sample, this clone was seen once. This chain joins TRBV5-8 and TRBJ1-4, with 9 bases lining up with TRBD1. CDR1 is SGHTS and CDR2 is YDEGEE in the germline V gene. The CDR3 is 13 residues long. Trimming took 6 bases from V and 8 from J; bases not matched to a gene: 5. CDR3: CASIRDRDEKLFF. The CDR3 DNA reads as TGTGCCAGCATCCGGGACAGGGACGAAAAACTGTTTTTT.

The V and J genes are TRBV9 and TRBJ1-1, with a weak D call TRBD1 (6 bases). This CDR3 comprises 13 residues. Between the trimmed V and J ends, which lost 3 bases and 1 base, there was a span of 7 bases. CDR1 and CDR2 from the germline V gene are SGDLS and YYNGEE. The CDR3 sequence: CASSGGGNTEAFF. CDR3 nucleotide sequence: TGTGCCAGCAGCGGAGGGGGGAACACTGAAGCTTTCTTT.

The J gene is TRBJ2-7, the V gene TRBV7-8, with 9 nucleotides matching TRBD1. Germline V gives CDR1 SGHVS, CDR2 FQNEAQ. V was pared by 3 bases and J by 3 bases, with 3 bases of the junction left unmatched. This CDR3 is built from 14 residues. The CDR3 DNA reads TGTGCCAGCAGCTTGGGACAGGGAAACTACGAGCAGTACTTC. Its protein product is CASSLGQGNYEQYF.

CDR3 sequence reads: CASSLAGFDGNQPQHF. CDR3 in DNA: TGTGCCAGCAGCCTCGCGGGATTTGATGGCAATCAGCCCCAGCATTTT. The rearrangement uses TRBV4-2 and TRBJ1-5; no definite D call. The germline V gene encodes CDR1 LGHNA and CDR2 YNFKEQ. The CDR3 totals 16 residues. V was cut by 4 bases and J by 2 bases, with 15 bases left in between.

This clone was counted only a few times. The chain has TRBV6-1 and TRBJ2-3; tentatively, D is TRBD2 (6 bases). The CDR3 sequence is 16 residues long. The germline V gene encodes CDR1 MNHNS and CDR2 SASEGT. Trimming took off 0 bases at V and 1 base at J, with 11 bases between the two ends. CDR3 protein: CASSEAPGEGTDTQYF. CDR3 nucleotides: TGTGCCAGCAGTGAAGCGCCGGGAGAGGGCACAGATACGCAGTATTTT.

The chain carries TRBV5-1 and TRBJ1-4; 10 nucleotides line up with TRBD1. This CDR3 is 14 amino acids long. Germline V gives CDR1 SGHRS, CDR2 YFSETQ. V trimming: 0 bases; J trimming: 8 bases; junction bases outside the gene matches: 1. The DNA for the CDR3 is TGCGCCAGCAGCTTGGAGGGACAGGGGGAAAAACTGTTTTTT. This sequence encodes CASSLEGQGEKLFF.

J is TRBJ2-5 and V is TRBV3-1 (or the pseudogene TRBV3-2), with D maybe TRBD2 (6 bases). The germline gives CDR1 LGHDT, CDR2 YNNKEL (reference sequence). The CDR3 has 14 amino acids. V lost 8 bases and J 1 base, leaving 14 bases between the germline ends. The DNA for the CDR3 is TGTGCCAGCCAAACCACGGGGGTCCAAGAGACCCAGTACTTC. The encoded protein is CASQTTGVQETQYF.

This chain links TRBV19 with TRBJ2-7; possibly TRBD1 for D (5 bases). Germline CDR1 LNHDA, CDR2 SQIVND (reference sequence). Trimming removed 1 base from V and 5 bases from J, with 6 bases in between. The CDR3 has 12 amino acids. The CDR3 loop reads CASSIGRDEQYF. The CDR3, as DNA: TGTGCCAGTAGTATAGGCAGGGACGAGCAGTACTTC.

This chain joins TRBV27 and TRBJ2-3; no firm D call. The CDR3 runs 12 residues. CDR1 is MNHEY, CDR2 SMNVEV, per germline (reference sequence). V lost 6 bases and J lost 5, with 9 bases in between. In nucleotides, the CDR3 is TGTGCCAGCAGACCTCACAGAGATACGCAGTATTTT. This codes for CASRPHRDTQYF.

The rearrangement uses TRBV9 and TRBJ1-3; tentatively, D is TRBD1 (6 bases). Trimming pared 3 bases from V and 4 bases from J, leaving 20 bases between. The CDR3 runs 17 residues. Per germline, CDR1 SGDLS and CDR2 YYNGEE. Here the CDR3 DNA reads TGTGCCAGCAGCGCCTTAGTGGGCAGGGGATCGGGAAACACCATATATTTT. It codes for CASSALVGRGSGNTIYF.

The chain has TRBV24-1 and TRBJ2-5, with D hard to call. Deletions cut 6 bases from V and 2 bases from J, with 9 bases between. The CDR3 is 13 residues long. Per germline, CDR1 KGHDR and CDR2 SFDVKD. CDR3: CATSTVTQETQYF. The CDR3, as DNA: TGTGCCACCAGTACTGTTACTCAAGAGACCCAGTACTTC.

The chain links TRBV10-2 to TRBJ2-1; 9 bases map to TRBD2. V trimming: 5 bases; J trimming: 15 bases; junction bases outside the gene matches: 14. From germline, CDR1 is WSHSY and CDR2 SAAADI. The CDR3 spans 14 residues. The CDR3, as DNA: TGCGCCAGCAGTTTTAACCAGCGGGAGGCCGGTAGGTTCTTC. Residues: CASSFNQREAGRFF.

The chain is built from TRBV27 and TRBJ1-6; no definite D call. Per germline, CDR1 MNHEY and CDR2 SMNVEV (reference sequence). CDR3 size: 19 residues. V was pared by 2 bases and J by 0 bases, with 17 bases between. CDR3 loop: CASSLAGPLSPSYNSPLHF. In DNA form, the CDR3 reads TGTGCCAGCAGTTTAGCGGGTCCACTTAGCCCCTCCTATAATTCACCCCTCCACTTT.